One sample yielded the 26 T cell receptor beta chains listed below, sequenced in a study of blood T cells in healthy people across ages. The use of a sample-barcoded 5' primer and a J-beta primer mix characterized a second PCR of roughly 7 to 11 cycles. TCRdb re-called the 5' RACE reads with MiXCR, one entry per CDR3 protein. The table records 800,000 to 1,000,000 distinct CDR3 sequences, 48% of them present only once. The sequenced sample was blood. The origin of the receptors is a man aged 30-40 years in good health.

CDR3 nucleotide sequence: TGTGCCAGCAGGGATACAGGAAGGTCCTACGAGCAGTACTTC. Translation gives CASRDTGRSYEQYF. This sequence joins TRBV2 and TRBJ2-7; maybe TRBD1 (5 bases). The CDR3 is made up of 14 amino acids. Between the trimmed V and J ends, which lost 6 bases and 1 base, there was a span of 13 bases. Germline V lookup: CDR1 SNHLY, CDR2 FYNNEI.

The rearrangement joins TRBV5-1 to TRBJ2-7; 9 positions match TRBD1. CDR3 length: 15 residues. Per the germline V gene, CDR1 is SGHRS and CDR2 is YFSETQ. Unmatched junction bases numbered 5, after V lost 0 bases and J lost 4 bases. The CDR3 DNA reads TGCGCCAGCAGCTTGGACGGGACAGGGAGGTACGAGCAGTACTTC. Translating gives CASSLDGTGRYEQYF.

The chain links TRBV7-2 to TRBJ2-7; 8 nucleotides align to TRBD2. The germline gives CDR1 SGHTA, CDR2 FQGNSA. This CDR3 contains 14 residues. V gave up 4 bases and J gave up 6 bases; unmatched junction bases: 8. CDR3: CASSSSLLAAEQYF. The CDR3 nucleotides read TGTGCCAGCAGCTCAAGTCTACTAGCGGCCGAGCAGTACTTC.

The V and J genes are TRBV6-1 and TRBJ1-6, with D possibly TRBD1 on 5 matching bases. The CDR3 covers 18 residues. Germline CDR1 reads MNHNS; CDR2 reads SASEGT. Trimming took off 0 bases at V and 7 bases at J, with 19 bases between the two ends. CDR3 in DNA: TGTGCCAGCAGTGAAGCGATCCCTATGACAGACAAGAATTCACCCCTCCACTTT. Protein sequence: CASSEAIPMTDKNSPLHF.

This clonotype was observed a handful of times. The chain combines TRBV4-1 with TRBJ2-1; 7 bases line up with TRBD1. CDR1 MGHRA and CDR2 YSYEKL come from the germline V gene. V shed 2 bases and J 6 bases; nucleotides not matched to a gene: 10. There are 16 residues in the CDR3. In DNA, the CDR3 is TGCGCCAGCAGCCAAATTGACAGGGCATTGGGCAATGAGCAGTTCTTC. This translates into CASSQIDRALGNEQFF.

The chain combines TRBV28 with TRBJ2-5; D is ambiguous. There are 14 residues in the CDR3. Germline assignment: CDR1 MDHEN and CDR2 SYDVKM. Trimming removed 7 bases from V and 1 base from J, with 13 bases in between. The CDR3 DNA is TGTGCCAGCACCCGGGCTGCAGGCCAAGAGACCCAGTACTTC. Protein: CASTRAAGQETQYF.

This clonotype turned up a few times. This could be a read error, since a much larger clone is one nucleotide away. This chain uses TRBV2 with TRBJ2-5; 12 bases match TRBD2. Germline lookup yields CDR1 SNHLY and CDR2 FYNNEI. V trimming: 5 bases; J trimming: 0 bases; junction bases outside the gene matches: 4. The CDR3 loop spans 16 amino acids. The CDR3 here is CASSTGTSGYQETQYF. CDR3 sequence (DNA): TGTGCCAGCAGTACCGGGACTAGCGGGTACCAAGAGACCCAGTACTTC.

This clonotype was observed many times. A read error is possible here, since a much larger clone lies one base away. The rearrangement joins TRBV27 to TRBJ2-7; no clear D. The CDR3 is made up of 13 amino acids. Germline-derived CDR1 and CDR2 are MNHEY and SMNVEV (reference sequence). Trimming shortened V by 5 bases and J by 6 bases, and 14 bases separated the two germline ends. CDR3 in DNA: TGTGCCAGCAGTCGCGACAAGACCTTCGAGCAGTACTTC. Amino acids: CASSRDKTFEQYF.

This clonotype has more than one count but fewer than ten. The rearrangement uses TRBV6-5 and TRBJ2-7; D may be TRBD2 (6 bases). The germline V and J ends were trimmed by 0 bases and 0 bases, with 15 bases remaining between them. CDR1 is MNHEY, CDR2 SVGAGI, per germline. The CDR3 runs to 17 residues. CDR3 sequence: CASSYSSAGWSSYEQYF. The CDR3 DNA reads as TGTGCCAGCAGTTACTCGTCGGCGGGGTGGAGCTCCTACGAGCAGTACTTC.

This clonotype has only a few counts. The chain employs TRBV28 and TRBJ1-1; a weak D match, TRBD1 (6 bases). This CDR3 has 14 residues. The V and J ends lost 2 bases and 1 base respectively, with 8 bases between them. The V gene's germline CDR1 is MDHEN and CDR2 SYDVKM. CDR3 amino acids: CASSLPGANTEAFF. CDR3 DNA: TGTGCCAGCAGTTTACCAGGGGCGAACACTGAAGCTTTCTTT.

J is TRBJ1-4 and V is TRBV7-9, with a tentative D call TRBD1 (5 bases). The CDR3 contains 12 residues. Trimming removed 5 bases from V and 13 bases from J, with 14 bases in between. The germline CDR1 and CDR2 sequences are SEHNR and FQNEAQ (reference sequence). The CDR3 DNA sequence: TGTGCCAGCAGCCGACCGGGACGAATACTGTTTTTT. Its protein is CASSRPGRILFF.

The V and J genes are TRBV6-1 and TRBJ2-7; 12 bases map to TRBD2. CDR3 length equals 17 residues. Germline lookup yields CDR1 MNHNS and CDR2 SASEGT. V shed 7 bases and J 7 bases; nucleotides not matched to a gene: 17. The CDR3 reads CASNPPYLAGGSGEQYF. The CDR3 DNA sequence: TGTGCCAGCAACCCCCCTTACCTAGCGGGGGGGTCCGGAGAGCAGTACTTC.

To note about this clonotype: One end of the junction fails to match germline, which may point to a read error. The chain couples TRBV30 to TRBJ2-7; a weak D match, TRBD1 (6 bases). The CDR3 has 14 amino acids. The germline CDR1 and CDR2 sequences are GTSNPN and SVGIG (reference sequence). The CDR3 loop is CAWSGSGVSCEQYF. CDR3 sequence (DNA): TGTGCCTGGAGTGGGTCAGGGGTGTCCTGCGAGCAGTACTTC.

The gene calls are TRBV10-3 and TRBJ2-5; 13 bases align to TRBD2. The tail of the sequence fits TRBJ2-7 better, so the J call may be wrong. Per the germline V gene, CDR1 is ENHRY and CDR2 is SYGVKD. The CDR3 length is 14 residues. The CDR3 DNA sequence: TGTGCCATCAGTGGACTAGCGGGGGGCCCCGAGCAGTACTTC. This translates into CAISGLAGGPEQYF.

The genes are TRBV4-2 and TRBJ2-5; a possible D gene is TRBD2 (5 bases). CDR3 length: 13 residues. Germline V CDR1 and CDR2: LGHNA, YNFKEQ. Trimming removed 2 bases from V and 11 bases from J, with 15 bases in between. The CDR3 sequence: CASSQTRQEEQYF. In DNA, the CDR3 is TGTGCCAGCAGCCAAACACGGCAGGAGGAGCAGTACTTC.

The V call is TRBV4-2, the J call TRBJ2-7; maybe TRBD1 (5 bases). V shed 4 bases and J shed 2 bases, with 21 bases lying between them. Germline lookup yields CDR1 LGHNA and CDR2 YNFKEQ. The CDR3 spans 17 residues. CDR3: CASSRTAGQDTTYEQYF. The CDR3 DNA sequence: TGTGCCAGCAGCCGAACAGCAGGGCAGGATACTACCTACGAGCAGTACTTC.

The chain has TRBV12-3 or TRBV12-4 and TRBJ2-5; D gene unclear. The end of the DNA fits TRBJ2-7 better, so the J call may be wrong. The CDR3 is made up of 13 amino acids. DNA of the CDR3: TGTGCCAGCAGTCCGAGGCCTGCTCACGAGCAGTACTTC. It translates to CASSPRPAHEQYF.

V usage is TRBV12-3 or TRBV12-4 and J usage is TRBJ2-5; 9 positions agree with TRBD2. V dropped 5 bases and J dropped 4; count of bases not matched to a gene: 8. The CDR3 has 15 amino acids. The CDR3 region is CASSTPGLARETQYF. CDR3 in DNA: TGTGCCAGCAGTACCCCCGGACTAGCGCGAGAGACCCAGTACTTC.

The rearrangement links TRBV20-1 to TRBJ1-2; 9 bases align to TRBD1. Losses at the gene ends were 3 bases for V and 3 bases for J; bases not matched to a gene: 8. Germline-derived CDR1 and CDR2 are DFQATT and SNEGSKA (reference sequence). The CDR3 length is 15 residues. CDR3 sequence (DNA): TGCAGTGCTAGTCGCCAACAGGGGGCCTACTATGGCTACACCTTC. Protein sequence: CSASRQQGAYYGYTF.

This clonotype was found a few times. This chain joins TRBV27 and TRBJ2-7; 8 bases match TRBD1. CDR1 is MNHEY and CDR2 is SMNVEV in the germline V gene (reference sequence). J gave up 6 bases and V 1 base, and 5 bases lay outside the gene matches. The CDR3 covers 14 residues. The CDR3 spells CASSLFQGASEQYF. The DNA for the CDR3 is TGTGCCAGCAGTTTATTCCAGGGGGCTAGCGAGCAGTACTTC.

The rearrangement joins TRBV20-1 to TRBJ2-1; 9 positions match TRBD2. The V gene's germline CDR1 is DFQATT and CDR2 SNEGSKA (reference sequence). With 2 bases clipped from V and 1 base from J, the junction kept 6 bases outside the gene matches. The CDR3 has 16 residues. CDR3 amino acids: CSARQRGVDSYNEQFF. In DNA form, the CDR3 reads TGCAGTGCTAGACAGCGGGGGGTGGATTCCTACAATGAGCAGTTCTTC.

This clonotype was found many times. V usage is TRBV11-2 and J usage is TRBJ2-1; TRBD2 aligns across 9 bases. The CDR3 spans 14 residues. Germline values: CDR1 SGHAT, CDR2 FQNNGV. V dropped 3 bases and J dropped 9; count of bases not matched to a gene: 6. The CDR3 DNA reads as TGTGCCAGCAGCTTTAGCGGGGGACGCCCTGAGCAGTTCTTC. It is translated as CASSFSGGRPEQFF.

This clonotype occurred a few times. This chain uses TRBV9 with TRBJ2-7; tentative D call: TRBD1 (6 bases). Germline V CDR1 and CDR2: SGDLS, YYNGEE. There are 13 residues in the CDR3. V shed 1 base and J shed 3 bases, with 8 bases lying between them. The CDR3, as DNA: TGTGCCAGCAGCGTACAGGGGTACTACGAGCAGTACTTC. This sequence encodes CASSVQGYYEQYF.

The V call is TRBV6-2 or TRBV6-3, the J call TRBJ1-1; D uncertain. There are 13 residues in the CDR3. Germline V gives CDR1 MNHEY, CDR2 SVGEGT. Trimming stripped 7 bases from V and 1 base from J, with 10 bases between. The CDR3 sequence: CASTLLRNTEAFF. The CDR3 region has the DNA TGTGCCAGCACTCTGTTAAGGAACACTGAAGCTTTCTTT.

The chain combines TRBV28 with TRBJ2-7; weak D call: TRBD2 (6 bases). The CDR3 covers 12 residues. V was trimmed by 7 bases and J by 1 base, leaving 8 bases between them. Germline CDR1 MDHEN, CDR2 SYDVKM. CDR3: CASKEGSYEQYF. The DNA for the CDR3 is TGTGCCAGCAAGGAGGGGTCCTACGAGCAGTACTTC.

This clonotype was recorded a few times. The chain recombines TRBV6-5 with TRBJ2-7; no clear D gene. V was clipped by 0 bases and J by 2 bases, with 8 bases between them. Per germline, CDR1 MNHEY and CDR2 SVGAGI. CDR3 length: 14 amino acids. This CDR3 reads CASSYSAYPYEQYF. CDR3 bases: TGTGCCAGCAGTTACTCGGCGTACCCCTACGAGCAGTACTTC.